This is a list of T cell receptor beta chains from one sample in a study of T cell changes during pregnancy in multiple sclerosis. The method was immunoSEQ multiplex PCR; TCRdb's version includes in-frame clones alone and lacks a portion of them. The sample holds 90,000 to 100,000 clones; under 95% are singletons and the top ten take more than 1.5%. Sequences were derived from peripheral blood, sampled in the first trimester of pregnancy. These receptors were obtained from a female donor with multiple sclerosis, enrolled in a pregnancy study. The CDR3 runs from the conserved cysteine through the conserved F or W. A D gene is named only where the DNA matches it firmly. Size is omitted from some rows. Given values are once, few, many or a class for expanded clones.

v_call	j_call	clone_size	d_call	cdr3_nt	cdr3_aa
TRBV6-6	TRBJ1-5	NA	NA	TGTGCCAGCACCCTGGGACATGGCAATCAGCCCCAGCATTTT	CASTLGHGNQPQHF
TRBV25-1	TRBJ2-5	NA	NA	TGTGCCAGCAGTGAATATGTAACTGCCCAAGAGACCCAGTACTTC	CASSEYVTAQETQYF
TRBV9	TRBJ2-7	NA	NA	TGTGCCAGCAGCCTCTCCGAGGGATCCTACGAGCAGTACTTC	CASSLSEGSYEQYF
TRBV19	TRBJ1-4	NA	NA	TGTGCCAGTAGTATTTACTCGACACCAACTAATGAAAAACTGTTTTTT	CASSIYSTPTNEKLFF
TRBV5-1	TRBJ2-1	NA	NA	TGCGCCAGCAGCCCTGGTGGGAGTTCCTACAATGAGCAGTTCTTC	CASSPGGSSYNEQFF
TRBV7-2	TRBJ2-5	NA	TRBD2	TGTGCCAGCAGCTTAGGAGCGGGAGGGCCGGAGACCCAGTACTTC	CASSLGAGGPETQYF
TRBV4-1	TRBJ2-3	once	NA	TGCGCCAGCAGCCATGCATTAGCGGATACGCAGTATTTT	CASSHALADTQYF
TRBV9	TRBJ1-1	NA	NA	TGTGCCAGCAGCGTAGTCCCGGGGACTGAAGCTTTCTTT	CASSVVPGTEAFF
TRBV13	TRBJ2-2	NA	TRBD1	TGTGCCAGCAGCTTAAGGACAGGGGCCGGGGAGCTGTTTTTT	CASSLRTGAGELFF
TRBV7-9	TRBJ2-7	NA	TRBD1	TGTGCCAGCAGCCCCCGGGACAGGATCTACGAGCAGTACTTC	CASSPRDRIYEQYF
TRBV30	TRBJ1-2	once	NA	TGTGCCTGCCCAATCAGGGGTTCCTATGGCTACACCTTC	CACPIRGSYGYTF
TRBV19	TRBJ2-3	NA	TRBD1	TGTGCCACCGCCAGGGGGAGCACAGATACGCAGTATTTT	CATARGSTDTQYF
TRBV28	TRBJ2-2	NA	NA	TGTGCCAGCAGTGCTACCATGGGGGCAGGGAACACCGGGGAGCTGTTTTTT	CASSATMGAGNTGELFF
TRBV7-6	TRBJ1-1	NA	TRBD1	TGTGCCAGCAGCCACGGGGGGGGACAGGGGTGGGCTGAAGCTTTCTTT	CASSHGGGQGWAEAFF
TRBV4-1	TRBJ2-4	NA	NA	TGCGCCAGCAGCCACCCACTAGGACCAAAAAACATTCAGTACTTC	CASSHPLGPKNIQYF
TRBV5-1	TRBJ2-3	NA	TRBD2	TGCGCCAGCAGCTTGGTTAGCGGGCTCACAGATACGCAGTATTTT	CASSLVSGLTDTQYF
TRBV19	TRBJ1-1	NA	NA	TGTGCCAGTAGTTCCGTGACAGTAAACACTGAAGCTTTCTTT	CASSSVTVNTEAFF
TRBV30	TRBJ2-3	NA	TRBD1	TGTGCCTCCCCCGGGACAGGTGGCACAGATACGCAGTATTTT	CASPGTGGTDTQYF
TRBV29-1	TRBJ1-3	NA	NA	TGCAGCGCGGCTGGAAACACCATATATTTT	CSAAGNTIYF
TRBV29-1	TRBJ1-1	NA	NA	TGCAGCGTAGAGAGGGTGATGAACACTGAAGCTTTCTTT	CSVERVMNTEAFF
TRBV30	TRBJ1-2	NA	NA	TGTGCCTGGGGTGGGGCCTCTAACTATGGCTACACCTTC	CAWGGASNYGYTF
TRBV6-4	TRBJ1-5	NA	NA	TGTGCCAGCAGTGAGGTTTTTGGTTACAGAGTAGCGTGGGAGCCCCAGCATTTT	CASSEVFGYRVAWEPQHF
TRBV4-1	TRBJ1-3	NA	TRBD1	TGCGCCAGCAGCCAGACAGGGGCTGGAAACACCATATATTTT	CASSQTGAGNTIYF
TRBV7-9	TRBJ2-3	NA	TRBD1	TGTGCCAGCAGACCCGACAGGGGTAACACAGATACGCAGTATTTT	CASRPDRGNTDTQYF
TRBV11-2	TRBJ1-5	few	NA	TGTGCCAGCAGCTTAGAACCAGGGCCAGGCCAGCCCCAGCATTTT	CASSLEPGPGQPQHF
TRBV27	TRBJ1-2	NA	NA	TGTGCCAGCAGTTTATCCGGGAGTTATGGCTACACCTTC	CASSLSGSYGYTF
TRBV11-2	TRBJ1-5	NA	NA	TGTGCCAGCAGCTTAGTCTACAATCAGCCCCAGCATTTT	CASSLVYNQPQHF
TRBV6-5	TRBJ1-1	NA	NA	TGTGCCAGCAGTGCGATGAACACTGAAGCTTTCTTT	CASSAMNTEAFF
TRBV19	TRBJ2-7	NA	NA	TGTGCCAGTAGTATAGGGCACGAGCAGTACTTC	CASSIGHEQYF
TRBV7-8	TRBJ2-1	NA	TRBD2	TGTGCCAGCAGCTGGTTTACTAGCGGTCCCTACAATGAGCAGTTCTTC	CASSWFTSGPYNEQFF
TRBV10-3	TRBJ1-1	NA	NA	TGTGCCATCAGTGACAGGGGTACGAACACTGAAGCTTTCTTT	CAISDRGTNTEAFF
TRBV9	TRBJ1-2	NA	NA	TGTGCCAGCAGCCCCCATCAAGGGGCGGACTATGGCTACACCTTC	CASSPHQGADYGYTF
TRBV6-5	TRBJ2-7	NA	NA	TGTGCCAGCGGGGACTTCCCCTACGAGCAGTACTTC	CASGDFPYEQYF
TRBV7-2	TRBJ2-7	NA	NA	TGTGCCAGCACCCCCCAGGGGTACTACGAGCAGTACTTC	CASTPQGYYEQYF
TRBV7-9	TRBJ2-1	NA	NA	TGTGCCAGCAGAAAAGGGGGCAATGAGCAGTTCTTC	CASRKGGNEQFF
TRBV5-5	TRBJ2-6	NA	NA	TGTGCCAGCAGCGGGGTAAGCCAGGGTACTGGGGCCAACGTCCTGACTTTC	CASSGVSQGTGANVLTF
TRBV28	TRBJ2-1	NA	TRBD1	TGTGCCAGCAGTTTGAGGGGGCGTGAGCAGTTCTTC	CASSLRGREQFF